This passage covers 26 T cell receptor beta chains from one sample sequenced in a study of T cell changes during pregnancy in multiple sclerosis. The assay was immunoSEQ multiplex PCR, and TCRdb's table has in-frame clones only and misses some. The sample carries about 56,000 clones, over 75% recorded once. The material was peripheral blood, obtained after pregnancy. The receptor set was obtained from a female donor with multiple sclerosis, enrolled in a pregnancy study.

The chain combines TRBV9 with TRBJ2-1; D unclear. CDR3 length: 16 residues. Looked up from germline, CDR1 is SGDLS and CDR2 is YYNGEE. Trimming removed 0 bases at V and 0 bases at J, with 10 bases between. The CDR3 nucleotides are TGTGCCAGCAGCGTAGGGAGCAGTAACTCCTACAATGAGCAGTTCTTC. It translates to CASSVGSSNSYNEQFF. Variable domain in full (rest from reference TRBV9 and TRBJ2-1): DSGVTQTPKHLITATGQRVTLRCSPRSGDLSVYWYQQSLDQGLQFLIQYYNGEERAKGNILERFSAQQFPDLHSELNLSSLELGDSALYFCASSVGSSNSYNEQFFGPGTRLTVL.

This chain uses TRBV19 with TRBJ1-3, with D possibly matching TRBD1 (6 bases). The CDR3 is 16 residues long. Trimming pared 3 bases from V and 1 base from J, leaving 13 bases between. Germline CDR1 LNHDA, CDR2 SQIVND (reference sequence). Here the CDR3 DNA reads TGTGCCAGTAGTATGCCCCGGGGGGCGTCTGGAAACACCATATATTTT. Amino acids: CASSMPRGASGNTIYF.

V is TRBV5-6 and J is TRBJ2-2; D gene ambiguous. Germline assignment: CDR1 SGHDT and CDR2 YYEEEE. There are 13 residues in the CDR3. The V end was cut by 0 bases, the J end by 6 bases, with 6 bases between. The CDR3 DNA reads as TGTGCCAGCAGCTTGGTCTTGTCCGGGGAGCTGTTTTTT. As protein: CASSLVLSGELFF.

The chain has TRBV2 and TRBJ1-6; D unclear. V lost 3 bases, J lost 8 bases, and 5 bases lay in between. Per the germline V gene, CDR1 is SNHLY and CDR2 is FYNNEI. The CDR3 is 12 residues long. The DNA of the CDR3 is TGTGCCAGCAGTGAGGAGTATTCACCCCTCCACTTT. Amino acid sequence: CASSEEYSPLHF.

This clone was observed once. This chain connects TRBV21-1 to TRBJ1-4; TRBD1 is taken as the D call from the table, unchecked against the DNA. TRBV21-1 is recorded as a pseudogene. The CDR3 length is 14 residues. CDR3 sequence (DNA): TGTGCCAGCAGGATACAGGGGACTAATGAAAAACTGTTTTTT. This sequence encodes CASRIQGTNEKLFF.

J is TRBJ2-5 and V is TRBV30, with D perhaps TRBD1 (6 bases). There are 15 residues in the CDR3. The germline CDR1 and CDR2 sequences are GTSNPN and SVGIG (reference sequence). The V end was cut by 2 bases, the J end by 5 bases, with 18 bases between. The chain's CDR3 is CAWSLLPTGWETQYF. The CDR3 DNA reads as TGTGCCTGGAGTCTGCTCCCGACAGGTTGGGAGACCCAGTACTTC.

This clone was picked up one time. The chain recombines TRBV5-1 with TRBJ2-1; 8 bases are a match to TRBD1. The CDR3 runs 14 residues. The trim removed 0 bases at V and 4 bases at J, leaving 0 bases unmatched. Germline V lookup: CDR1 SGHRS, CDR2 YFSETQ. This chain's CDR3 is CASSLGTGYNEQFF. The DNA of the CDR3 is TGCGCCAGCAGCTTGGGGACAGGGTACAATGAGCAGTTCTTC.

The chain uses TRBV6-4 and TRBJ1-2; possibly TRBD1 for D (5 bases). Germline-derived CDR1 and CDR2 are MRHNA and SNTAGT. V dropped 6 bases and J dropped 1 base, with 9 bases sitting between them. This CDR3 is 13 amino acids long. CDR3 sequence: CASREDSNYGYTF. In nucleotides, the CDR3 is TGTGCCAGCAGGGAAGACAGTAACTATGGCTACACCTTC.

The chain employs TRBV6-5 and TRBJ2-7, with D possibly being TRBD1 (5 bases). This CDR3 contains 15 residues. V lost 5 bases, J lost 2 bases, and 16 bases lay in between. In germline, CDR1 is MNHEY, CDR2 SVGAGI. DNA of the CDR3: TGTGCCAGCAGTCCGCCTGGGGCAACCGCCTACGAGCAGTACTTC. Translation gives CASSPPGATAYEQYF.

This rearrangement joins TRBV6-1 to TRBJ2-3; maybe TRBD1 (7 bases). The length of the CDR3 is 14 residues. V lost 3 bases, J lost 5 bases, and 12 bases lay in between. CDR1 is MNHNS, CDR2 SASEGT, per germline. The CDR3 here is CASSDGGGVDTQYF. CDR3 coding DNA: TGTGCCAGCAGTGACGGAGGGGGCGTAGATACGCAGTATTTT.

V gene TRBV6-5 combines with J gene TRBJ2-2, with 10 positions matching TRBD2. V gave up 6 bases and J gave up 7 bases; unmatched junction bases: 5. Per the germline V gene, CDR1 is MNHEY and CDR2 is SVGAGI. This CDR3 spans 14 amino acids. CDR3 amino acids: CASRSGGAIGELFF. For the CDR3, the DNA is TGTGCCAGCAGGAGCGGGGGGGCGATCGGGGAGCTGTTTTTT.

There are a few counts of this clone. The V and J genes are TRBV11-3 and TRBJ1-1; D ambiguous. This CDR3 contains 14 residues. Germline V gene data show CDR1 as SGHNT and CDR2 as YENEEA. V dropped 6 bases and J dropped 1 base, with 12 bases sitting between them. The CDR3 spells CASRTEERNTEAFF. The CDR3 coding sequence is TGTGCCAGCAGAACGGAGGAGAGGAACACTGAAGCTTTCTTT.

This chain links TRBV7-6 with TRBJ2-5; a weak D match, TRBD2 (6 bases). Looked up from germline, CDR1 is SGHVS and CDR2 is FNYEAQ. The CDR3 loop spans 16 amino acids. Trimming pared 5 bases from V and 4 bases from J, leaving 20 bases between. CDR3 DNA: TGTGCCAGCAGCCCCCTACCGGGACTCCGGGGAGAGACCCAGTACTTC. This codes for CASSPLPGLRGETQYF.

The chain uses TRBV11-3 and TRBJ2-1; D ambiguous. The V gene lost 5 bases and the J gene lost 3 bases, with 5 bases spanning the gap. Germline lookup yields CDR1 SGHNT and CDR2 YENEEA. This CDR3 has 12 residues. The CDR3 DNA reads as TGTGCCAGCAGCAATCGCTACAATGAGCAGTTCTTC. It specifies CASSNRYNEQFF.

V and J are TRBV28 and TRBJ2-7, with D unclear. This CDR3 has 11 amino acids. Germline CDR1 MDHEN, CDR2 SYDVKM. Trimming pared 4 bases from V and 2 bases from J, leaving 3 bases between. CDR3 sequence reads: CASSSPYEQYF. Written as DNA, the CDR3 is TGTGCCAGCAGTTCTCCCTACGAGCAGTACTTC.

A single count supports this clone. The gene calls are TRBV2 and TRBJ2-1; no definite D call. Per germline, CDR1 SNHLY and CDR2 FYNNEI. The CDR3 contains 13 residues. V gave up 7 bases and J gave up 0 bases, with 7 bases separating them. CDR3 residues: CASIYSSYNEQFF. The CDR3 region has the DNA TGTGCCAGCATTTACTCCTCCTACAATGAGCAGTTCTTC.

The V and J genes are TRBV19 and TRBJ2-5; TRBD2 agrees at 9 bases. V lost 6 bases and J lost 2; bases outside the gene matches: 13. Germline-derived CDR1 and CDR2 are LNHDA and SQIVND (reference sequence). The CDR3 runs 17 residues. CDR3 DNA sequence: TGTGCCAGTAGACCAACTTCCGGGCGGGGGGGGCAAGAGACCCAGTACTTC. This gives the protein CASRPTSGRGGQETQYF.

V is TRBV30 and J is TRBJ1-3, with unresolved D. Germline loops: CDR1 GTSNPN, CDR2 SVGIG (reference sequence). The V end was cut by 0 bases, the J end by 10 bases, with 7 bases between. The CDR3 totals 11 residues. The CDR3 sequence: CAWSVLRTIYF. In DNA form, the CDR3 reads TGTGCCTGGAGTGTTTTGCGAACCATATATTTT.

CDR3 region: CASSSTGGRADTQYF. The CDR3 bases are TGCGCCAGCAGCTCCACCGGGGGTCGGGCAGATACGCAGTATTTT. The chain is built from TRBV5-1 and TRBJ2-3; tentative D call: TRBD2 (6 bases). Germline CDR1 is SGHRS and CDR2 is YFSETQ. Trimming stripped 3 bases from V and 4 bases from J, with 15 bases between. This CDR3 contains 15 residues.

The chain has TRBV19 and TRBJ2-1, with TRBD1 as a possible D gene (5 bases). The V gene lost 4 bases and the J gene lost 3 bases, with 10 bases spanning the gap. The germline CDR1 and CDR2 sequences are LNHDA and SQIVND (reference sequence). The CDR3 extends over 14 amino acids. The CDR3 region is CASSTRQSYNEQFF. The CDR3 bases are TGTGCCAGTAGTACGCGACAGAGCTACAATGAGCAGTTCTTC. Looking up the rest from reference TRBV19 and TRBJ2-1 gives the full variable domain: DGGITQSPKYLFRKEGQNVTLSCEQNLNHDAMYWYRQDPGQGLRLIYYSQIVNDFQKGDIAEGYSVSREKKESFPLTVTSAQKNPTAFYLCASSTRQSYNEQFFGPGTRLTVL.

The rearrangement joins TRBV6-1 to TRBJ1-2; TRBD1 aligns across 7 bases. The germline V gene has CDR1 MNHNS and CDR2 SASEGT. The CDR3 extends over 14 amino acids. V trimming: 5 bases; J trimming: 8 bases; junction bases outside the gene matches: 11. CDR3 sequence: CASSRGPQGTGYTF. CDR3 bases: TGTGCCAGCAGTAGGGGGCCTCAGGGAACGGGCTACACCTTC.

V is TRBV5-3 and J is TRBJ1-1; 9 bases map to TRBD1. TRBV5-3 is designated an ORF whose function remains uncertain. The CDR3 loop spans 13 amino acids. V was clipped by 7 bases and J by 11 bases; unmatched bases: 12. CDR3 region: CARGTGWCRKAFF. The CDR3 DNA reads as TGTGCCAGAGGGACAGGGTGGTGTAGAAAGGCTTTCTTT.

The J gene is TRBJ2-3, the V gene TRBV12-5; D ambiguous. Germline V gene data show CDR1 as LGHNT and CDR2 as FRNRAP. CDR3 length: 13 residues. The V and J ends lost 2 bases and 1 base respectively, with 4 bases between them. CDR3 in DNA: TGTGCTAGTGGTTTGTCAGGCACAGATACGCAGTATTTT. Amino acids: CASGLSGTDTQYF.

The J gene is TRBJ1-2, the V gene TRBV28, with a weak D call TRBD1 (6 bases). CDR3 length equals 12 residues. Trimming took 7 bases from V and 8 from J, leaving 14 bases between them. Germline CDR1 MDHEN, CDR2 SYDVKM. CDR3 DNA sequence: TGTGCCAGCACCAGGGGTTCTTTGGGCTACACCTTC. This translates into CASTRGSLGYTF.

The rearrangement uses TRBV7-2 and TRBJ2-2; TRBD2 matches 12 bases. Germline V gene lookup returns CDR1 SGHTA and CDR2 FQGNSA. Unmatched junction bases numbered 9, after V lost 5 bases and J lost 11 bases. This CDR3 is 15 amino acids long. DNA for the CDR3: TGTGCCAGCAGCCTTACTAGCGGGGGGCCGGTAGAGCTGTTTTTT. Encoded protein: CASSLTSGGPVELFF. Filled out from reference TRBV7-2 and TRBJ2-2, the complete variable domain reads GAGVSQSPSNKVTEKGKDVELRCDPISGHTALYWYRQSLGQGLEFLIYFQGNSAPDKSGLPSDRFSAERTGGSVSTLTIQRTQQEDSAVYLCASSLTSGGPVELFFGEGSRLTVL.

The chain combines TRBV6-5 with TRBJ2-7; D might be TRBD2 (7 bases). The length of the CDR3 is 15 residues. Germline V CDR1 and CDR2: MNHEY, SVGAGI. Between the trimmed V and J ends, which lost 0 bases and 6 bases, there was a span of 15 bases. DNA for the CDR3: TGTGCCAGCAGTTACTCCATTGGGGGGGCCCTCGAGCAGTACTTC. This codes for CASSYSIGGALEQYF.